This passage covers 20 T cell receptor beta chains from one sample sequenced in a study of shared T cell receptors in the human thymus. Libraries were prepared by immunoSEQ multiplex PCR; TCRdb keeps only in-frame clonotypes and omits some of them. The sample contains about 660,000 clones, approximately 88% of which appear only once. These data also formed part of another study, on human thymus T cells.

Sequenced sample: thymocytes. The receptors stem from a boy under two years old with a congenital heart defect.

In its sample, this clone was seen a few times. The sample contains more than one DNA sequence encoding this CDR3. The CDR3 is CASSTGVSYEQYF. CDR3 bases: TGTGCCAGTAGTACCGGGGTGTCCTACGAGCAGTACTTC. The rearrangement links TRBV19 to TRBJ2-7, with D possibly TRBD2 on 5 matching bases. From germline, CDR1 is LNHDA and CDR2 SQIVND (reference sequence). The CDR3 length is 13 residues. Trimming shortened V by 4 bases and J by 1 base, and 8 bases separated the two germline ends.

This clone was counted only a few times. The chain links TRBV27 to TRBJ2-7; 12 bases map to TRBD1. The CDR3 covers 16 residues. Per germline, CDR1 MNHEY and CDR2 SMNVEV (reference sequence). Unmatched junction bases numbered 11, after V lost 6 bases and J lost 5 bases. CDR3 in amino acids: CASRPIGTGGLHEQYF. In nucleotides, the CDR3 is TGTGCCAGCAGACCAATCGGGACAGGGGGCCTCCACGAGCAGTACTTC.

This chain uses TRBV30 with TRBJ1-1, with 8 bases that match TRBD1. Germline V CDR1 and CDR2: GTSNPN, SVGIG (reference sequence). V trimming: 2 bases; J trimming: 1 base; junction bases outside the gene matches: 3. The CDR3 totals 14 residues. In DNA form, the CDR3 reads TGTGCCTGGAGTTGGACAGGGACGAACACTGAAGCTTTCTTT. Its translation is CAWSWTGTNTEAFF.

The chain is built from TRBV5-4 and TRBJ2-4; TRBD1 might be the D (5 bases). Germline CDR1 is SGHNT and CDR2 is YYREEE (reference sequence). V shed 3 bases and J shed 0 bases, with 16 bases lying between them. The CDR3 totals 17 residues. CDR3 sequence reads: CASSSGSETVAKNIQYF. For the CDR3, the DNA is TGTGCCAGCAGCTCAGGGTCTGAGACCGTAGCCAAAAACATTCAGTACTTC.

As regards this clone: One junction end disagrees with the germline gene, perhaps due to a read error. The chain is built from TRBV28 and TRBJ1-1; D is undetermined. CDR1 is MDHEN, CDR2 SYDVKM, per germline. The CDR3 runs to 11 residues. This CDR3 reads CTSHGMGQAFF. DNA of the CDR3: TGTACCAGCCATGGTATGGGCCAAGCTTTCTTT.

The rearrangement links TRBV14 to TRBJ2-5; D perhaps matches TRBD1 (5 bases). Trimming took off 3 bases at V and 5 bases at J, with 16 bases between the two ends. Per germline, CDR1 SGHDN and CDR2 FVKESK. This CDR3 spans 15 amino acids. The CDR3 coding sequence is TGTGCCAGCAGCCATCCCGCCCGACAGTGGGAGACCCAGTACTTC. This codes for CASSHPARQWETQYF.

The chain couples TRBV19 to TRBJ1-5; TRBD1 might be the D (6 bases). The V and J ends lost 3 bases and 8 bases respectively, with 17 bases between them. The CDR3 is made up of 15 amino acids. Germline CDR1 is LNHDA and CDR2 is SQIVND (reference sequence). CDR3 DNA: TGTGCCAGTAGTATTGAAAACAGGGAGAACAAGCCCCAGCATTTT. Protein: CASSIENRENKPQHF.

V is TRBV5-1 and J is TRBJ2-3; unclear D gene. CDR1 SGHRS and CDR2 YFSETQ come from the germline V gene. V dropped 0 bases and J dropped 2 bases, with 10 bases sitting between them. This CDR3 comprises 15 residues. The CDR3 sequence is CASSLALHSTDTQYF. The DNA for the CDR3 is TGCGCCAGCAGCTTGGCACTGCATTCCACAGATACGCAGTATTTT.

This CDR3 reads CASSLYGFGSGDTQYF. The CDR3 DNA follows: TGTGCCAGCAGTTTATACGGGTTCGGGAGCGGCGATACGCAGTATTTT. This chain connects TRBV28 to TRBJ2-3; perhaps TRBD2 as D (6 bases). The CDR3 covers 16 residues. Germline CDR1 MDHEN, CDR2 SYDVKM. Trimming left V 1 base short and J 6 bases short, with 17 bases between.

The chain is built from TRBV19 and TRBJ1-2; D is ambiguous. The CDR3 has 17 residues. Germline V lookup: CDR1 LNHDA, CDR2 SQIVND (reference sequence). Between the trimmed V and J ends, which lost 1 base and 0 bases, there was a span of 15 bases. This CDR3 reads CASSIVLAGPANYGYTF. DNA of the CDR3: TGTGCCAGTAGTATAGTCCTCGCGGGCCCAGCTAACTATGGCTACACCTTC.

The rearrangement joins TRBV7-3 to TRBJ2-1; D is unclear. Per the germline V gene, CDR1 is SGHTA and CDR2 is FQGTGA. Trimming pared 2 bases from V and 0 bases from J, leaving 8 bases between. The CDR3 sequence is 15 residues long. The CDR3 spells CASSLEASSYNEQFF. In DNA form, the CDR3 reads TGTGCCAGCAGCTTAGAGGCCTCCTCCTACAATGAGCAGTTCTTC.

CDR3 sequence reads: CASSPGRDGYTF. The CDR3, as DNA: TGCGCCAGCAGCCCCGGGAGGGATGGCTACACCTTC. This chain joins TRBV5-1 and TRBJ1-2; D not certain. The V and J ends lost 4 bases and 6 bases respectively, with 10 bases between them. CDR1 is SGHRS, CDR2 YFSETQ, per germline. The CDR3 runs 12 residues.

In its sample, this clone was seen a few times. The CDR3 here is CASSSAGLAGGPPPVETQYF. In DNA form, the CDR3 reads TGTGCCAGCAGTTCCGCGGGACTAGCGGGAGGGCCCCCCCCAGTAGAGACCCAGTACTTC. The chain recombines TRBV6-4 with TRBJ2-5; 16 bases match TRBD2. There are 20 residues in the CDR3. V lost 5 bases and J lost 4; bases outside the gene matches: 16. CDR1 is MRHNA, CDR2 SNTAGT, per germline.

The chain carries TRBV7-2 and TRBJ2-1, with 12 positions matching TRBD2. Trimming cost V 5 bases and J 15 bases; bases outside gene matches: 14. CDR1 and CDR2 (germline): SGHTA, FQGNSA. The CDR3 extends over 15 amino acids. CDR3 bases: TGTGCCAGCAGCCCCCCGGGACTAGCGGGTGCGGATGGGTTCTTC. Its translation is CASSPPGLAGADGFF.

The chain couples TRBV7-2 to TRBJ2-5; 12 bases match TRBD2. From germline, CDR1 is SGHTA and CDR2 FQGNSA. The J segment lost 3 bases and the V segment lost 0 bases, leaving 2 bases of the junction unmatched. The CDR3 covers 16 residues. This CDR3 reads CASSLAASGREETQYF. CDR3 sequence (DNA): TGTGCCAGCAGCTTAGCAGCTAGCGGGAGGGAAGAGACCCAGTACTTC.

This rearrangement joins TRBV6-1 to TRBJ1-3; D remains unclear. The CDR3 is 12 residues long. Between the trimmed V and J ends, which lost 4 bases and 1 base, there was a span of 2 bases. Looked up from germline, CDR1 is MNHNS and CDR2 is SASEGT. The CDR3 coding sequence is TGTGCCAGCAGTGCATCTGGAAACACCATATATTTT. Amino acids: CASSASGNTIYF.

V and J are TRBV15 and TRBJ2-7; TRBD1 aligns across 8 bases. The CDR3 runs 17 residues. Per the germline V gene, CDR1 is LNHNV and CDR2 is YYDKDF (reference sequence). Trimming removed 4 bases from V and 2 bases from J; junction bases left unmatched: 13. CDR3 region: CATSTGLRTGPPYEQYF. CDR3 sequence (DNA): TGTGCCACCAGCACAGGCCTTCGGACAGGGCCTCCCTACGAGCAGTACTTC.

J is TRBJ1-2 and V is TRBV28, with D tentatively TRBD1 (5 bases). This CDR3 is built from 13 residues. Looked up from germline, CDR1 is MDHEN and CDR2 is SYDVKM. V was clipped by 6 bases and J by 4 bases, with 12 bases between them. This CDR3 reads CASSHRRSYGYTF. The CDR3 DNA reads as TGTGCCAGCAGCCACAGGCGGAGCTATGGCTACACCTTC.

The chain joins TRBV5-1 to TRBJ2-7, with 9 bases lining up with TRBD1. Germline V lookup: CDR1 SGHRS, CDR2 YFSETQ. The V segment lost 5 bases and the J segment 1 base; nucleotides outside the gene matches: 7. The CDR3 contains 15 residues. CDR3 coding DNA: TGCGCCAGCAGGCCCCGGGACAGGGTTTCCTACGAGCAGTACTTC. This codes for CASRPRDRVSYEQYF.

The V and J genes are TRBV27 and TRBJ1-4; D is uncertain. The germline V and J ends were trimmed by 7 bases and 16 bases, with 16 bases remaining between them. CDR3 length: 11 residues. Germline V lookup: CDR1 MNHEY, CDR2 SMNVEV (reference sequence). As DNA, the CDR3 is TGTGCCAGCACCCCGTCTTGCGTGCAGTTTTTT. Translation: CASTPSCVQFF.